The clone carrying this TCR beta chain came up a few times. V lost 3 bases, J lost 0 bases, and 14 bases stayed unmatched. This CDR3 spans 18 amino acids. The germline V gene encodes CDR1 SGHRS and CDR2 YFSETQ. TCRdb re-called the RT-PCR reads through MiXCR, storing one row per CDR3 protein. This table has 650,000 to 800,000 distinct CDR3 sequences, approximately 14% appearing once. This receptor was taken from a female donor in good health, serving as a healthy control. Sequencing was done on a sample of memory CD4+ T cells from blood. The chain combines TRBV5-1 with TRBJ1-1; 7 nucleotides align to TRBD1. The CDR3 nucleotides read TGCGCCAGCAGCTACGATCCTGACAGGGTTTGGATGAACACTGAAGCTTTCTTT. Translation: CASSYDPDRVWMNTEAFF.